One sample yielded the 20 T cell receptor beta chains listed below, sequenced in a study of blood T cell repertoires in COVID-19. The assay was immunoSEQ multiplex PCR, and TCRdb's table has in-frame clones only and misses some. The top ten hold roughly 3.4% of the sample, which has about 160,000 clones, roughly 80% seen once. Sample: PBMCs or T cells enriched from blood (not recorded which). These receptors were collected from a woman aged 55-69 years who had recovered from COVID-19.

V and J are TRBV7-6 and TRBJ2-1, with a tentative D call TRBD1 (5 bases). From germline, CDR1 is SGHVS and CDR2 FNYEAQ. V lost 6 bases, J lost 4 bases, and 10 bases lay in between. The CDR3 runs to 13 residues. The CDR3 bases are TGTGCCAGCAGTTGGCAGGGATACAATGAGCAGTTCTTC. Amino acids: CASSWQGYNEQFF.

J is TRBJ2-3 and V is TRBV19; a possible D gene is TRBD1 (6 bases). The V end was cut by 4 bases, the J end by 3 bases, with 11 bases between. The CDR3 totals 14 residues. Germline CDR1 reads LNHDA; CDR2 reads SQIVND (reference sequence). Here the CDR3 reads CASSSRGGTDTQYF. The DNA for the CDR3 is TGTGCCAGTAGTAGCAGGGGTGGGACAGATACGCAGTATTTT.

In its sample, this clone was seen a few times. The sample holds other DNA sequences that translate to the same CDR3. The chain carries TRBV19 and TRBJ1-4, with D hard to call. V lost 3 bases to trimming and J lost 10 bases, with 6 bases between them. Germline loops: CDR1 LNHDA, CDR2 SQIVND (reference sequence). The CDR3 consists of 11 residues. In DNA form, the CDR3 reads TGTGCCAGTAGTATTAGAGGAAAACTGTTTTTT. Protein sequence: CASSIRGKLFF.

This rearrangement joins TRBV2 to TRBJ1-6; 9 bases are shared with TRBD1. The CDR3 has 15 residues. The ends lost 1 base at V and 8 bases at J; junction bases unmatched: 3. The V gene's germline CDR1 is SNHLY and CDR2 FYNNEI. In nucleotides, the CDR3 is TGTGCCAGCAGTGAAGACAGGGGGCGTGATTCACCCCTCCACTTT. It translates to CASSEDRGRDSPLHF.

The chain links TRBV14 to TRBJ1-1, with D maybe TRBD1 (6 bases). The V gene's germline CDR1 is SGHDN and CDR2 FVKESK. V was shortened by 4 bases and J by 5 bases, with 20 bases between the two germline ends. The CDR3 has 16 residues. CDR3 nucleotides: TGTGCCAGCAGCCCAGGGACAACCCTCCGGGGAACTGAAGCTTTCTTT. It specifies CASSPGTTLRGTEAFF.

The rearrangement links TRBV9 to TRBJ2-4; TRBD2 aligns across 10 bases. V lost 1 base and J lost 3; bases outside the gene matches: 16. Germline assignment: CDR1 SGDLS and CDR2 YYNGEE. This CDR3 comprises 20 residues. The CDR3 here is CASSVSEGVSGGPVKNIQYF. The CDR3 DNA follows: TGTGCCAGCAGCGTAAGCGAAGGGGTTAGCGGGGGGCCAGTCAAAAACATTCAGTACTTC. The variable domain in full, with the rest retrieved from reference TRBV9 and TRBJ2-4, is DSGVTQTPKHLITATGQRVTLRCSPRSGDLSVYWYQQSLDQGLQFLIQYYNGEERAKGNILERFSAQQFPDLHSELNLSSLELGDSALYFCASSVSEGVSGGPVKNIQYFGAGTRLSVL.

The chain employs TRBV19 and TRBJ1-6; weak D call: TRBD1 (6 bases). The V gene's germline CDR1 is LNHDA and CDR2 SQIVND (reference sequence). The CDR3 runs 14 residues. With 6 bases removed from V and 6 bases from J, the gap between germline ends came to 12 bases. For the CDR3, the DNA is TGTGCCAGTAGCCGAGGACAGCTTAATTCACCCCTCCACTTT. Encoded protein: CASSRGQLNSPLHF.

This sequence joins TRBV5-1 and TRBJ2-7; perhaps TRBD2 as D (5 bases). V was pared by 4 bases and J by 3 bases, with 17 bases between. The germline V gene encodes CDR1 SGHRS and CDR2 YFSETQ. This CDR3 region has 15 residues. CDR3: CASSGETKGGYEQYF. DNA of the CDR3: TGCGCCAGCAGCGGTGAGACTAAGGGCGGCTACGAGCAGTACTTC.

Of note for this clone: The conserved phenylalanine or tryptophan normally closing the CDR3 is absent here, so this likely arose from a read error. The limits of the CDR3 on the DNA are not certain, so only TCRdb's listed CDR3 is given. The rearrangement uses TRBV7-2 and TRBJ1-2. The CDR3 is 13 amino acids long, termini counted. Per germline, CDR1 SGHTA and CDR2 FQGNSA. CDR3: CASSINREPVGPV.

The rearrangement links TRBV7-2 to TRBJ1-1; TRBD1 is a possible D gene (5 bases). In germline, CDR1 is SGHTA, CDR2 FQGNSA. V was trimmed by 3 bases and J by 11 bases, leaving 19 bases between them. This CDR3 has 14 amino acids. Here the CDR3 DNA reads TGTGCCAGCAGCTTGGGCGGATTTCAGGGAATCGCTTTCTTT. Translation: CASSLGGFQGIAFF.

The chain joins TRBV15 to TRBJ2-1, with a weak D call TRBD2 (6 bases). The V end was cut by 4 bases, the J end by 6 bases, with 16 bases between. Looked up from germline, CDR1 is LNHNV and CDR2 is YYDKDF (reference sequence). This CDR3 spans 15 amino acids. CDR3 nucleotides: TGTGCCACCAGCAATCCGGGACTTCAGGCCAATGAGCAGTTCTTC. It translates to CATSNPGLQANEQFF.

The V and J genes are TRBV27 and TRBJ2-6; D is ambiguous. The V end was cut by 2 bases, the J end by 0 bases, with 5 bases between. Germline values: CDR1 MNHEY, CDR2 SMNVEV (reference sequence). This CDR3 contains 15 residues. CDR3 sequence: CASSLSISGANVLTF. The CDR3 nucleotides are TGTGCCAGCAGTTTAAGCATCTCTGGGGCCAACGTCCTGACTTTC.

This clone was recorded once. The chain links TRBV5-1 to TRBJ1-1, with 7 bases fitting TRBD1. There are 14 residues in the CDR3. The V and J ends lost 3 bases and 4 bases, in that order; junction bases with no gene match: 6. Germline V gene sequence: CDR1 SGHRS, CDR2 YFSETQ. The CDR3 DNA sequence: TGCGCCAGCAGCTCGACAGGGAGAGGCACTGAAGCTTTCTTT. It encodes CASSSTGRGTEAFF.

This CDR3 reads CASSEGGSGQETQYF. The CDR3 DNA follows: TGTGCCAGCAGTGAGGGCGGTAGCGGCCAAGAGACCCAGTACTTC. This chain links TRBV6-1 with TRBJ2-5, with a weak D call TRBD2 (6 bases). Germline CDR1 MNHNS, CDR2 SASEGT. The V end lost 3 bases, the J end lost 1 base, and 12 bases lay between the germline ends. The CDR3 has 15 amino acids.

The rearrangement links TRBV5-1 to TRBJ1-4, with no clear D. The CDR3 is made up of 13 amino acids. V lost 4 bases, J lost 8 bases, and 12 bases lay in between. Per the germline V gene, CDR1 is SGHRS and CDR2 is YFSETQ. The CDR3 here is CASSQESGEKLFF. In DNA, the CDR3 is TGCGCCAGCAGCCAAGAGTCAGGCGAAAAACTGTTTTTT.

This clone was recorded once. Written as DNA, the CDR3 is TGCGCCAGCAGCACAGGACAGGTAATTAACGAGCAGTACTTC. Residues: CASSTGQVINEQYF. The V gene is TRBV5-1, the J gene TRBJ2-7; 7 bases agree with TRBD1. Germline assignment: CDR1 SGHRS and CDR2 YFSETQ. Germline trimming cut 4 bases from V and 5 bases from J; bases unmatched to any gene: 9. This CDR3 spans 14 amino acids.

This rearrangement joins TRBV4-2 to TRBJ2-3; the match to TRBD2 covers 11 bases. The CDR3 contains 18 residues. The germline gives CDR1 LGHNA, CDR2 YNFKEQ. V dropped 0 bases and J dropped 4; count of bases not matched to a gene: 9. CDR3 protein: CASSQEGLAGGFPDTQYF. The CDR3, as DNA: TGTGCCAGCAGCCAAGAGGGCCTAGCGGGGGGTTTCCCAGATACGCAGTATTTT.

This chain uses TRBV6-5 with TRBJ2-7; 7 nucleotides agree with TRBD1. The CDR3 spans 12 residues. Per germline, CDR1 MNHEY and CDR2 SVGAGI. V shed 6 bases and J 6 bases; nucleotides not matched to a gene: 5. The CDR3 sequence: CASRRQGSEQYF. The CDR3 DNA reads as TGTGCCAGCAGAAGACAGGGCTCCGAGCAGTACTTC.

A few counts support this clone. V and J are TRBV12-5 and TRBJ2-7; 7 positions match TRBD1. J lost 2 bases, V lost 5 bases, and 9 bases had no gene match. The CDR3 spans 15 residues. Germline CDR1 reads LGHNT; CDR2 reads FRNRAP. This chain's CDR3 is CASGNTRDRPYEQYF. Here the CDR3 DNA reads TGTGCTAGTGGTAACACCCGGGACAGACCCTACGAGCAGTACTTC.

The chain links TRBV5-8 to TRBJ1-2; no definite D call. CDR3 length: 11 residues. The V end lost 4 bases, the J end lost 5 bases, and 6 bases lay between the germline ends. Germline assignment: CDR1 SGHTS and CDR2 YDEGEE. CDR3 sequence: CASSQFYGYTF. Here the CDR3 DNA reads TGTGCCAGCAGCCAATTTTATGGCTACACCTTC.